This T cell receptor (beta chain) was found in a study of cytomegalovirus exposure and HLA in healthy donors (dated by TCRdb to between 2016 and 2019). Background on the whole study: According to a later analysis, one platform produced both the roughly 120 validation repertoires and the 730 or so repertoires of the first cohort. The study aimed to test whether signatures of past pathogen exposure could be identified by cataloging public T cell receptors. The study combined high-throughput TCR immunosequencing, statistical association of individual TCRs with disease status, and machine learning to predict cytomegalovirus infection status. Along with the approximately 700-subject first cohort, a separate validation cohort of around 120 different subjects was used.

This clone was seen just once. What antigen it recognizes has not been identified. Per-base quality was not reported, and no clone a single base away is much larger than it. The library relied on the immunoSEQ multiplex PCR assay. Concerning the study's data processing: A statistical classification framework was built to diagnose cytomegalovirus status from the catalog of TCR beta chain sequences. TCRdb limited this immuneACCESS table to in-frame rearrangements with V and J called. A share of clones is missing; checked studies link under half to unresolved V genes, and the rest is unexplained. V, J and clone size reflect that table, while D and trimming were determined from the DNA. The sample includes about 360,000 clones, with roughly 89% observed a single time. Together, the top ten hold approximately 0.8% of the sample. Study-wide findings and limitations: A few of the identified cytomegalovirus-associated TCR beta chains were confirmed in vitro to be specific for cytomegalovirus antigens. Of the cluster scores, approximately 95% were above 0 in a later analysis, which found that TCRs clustered in the first cohort also tended to co-occur in the 120 validation repertoires. The classifier was reported to diagnose cytomegalovirus status with high specificity and sensitivity in both the original and validation cohorts. Most TCR sequences were seen in very few donors, while some public TCRs were found in many individuals. The authors suggested that the approach could potentially be extended to other disease states and immunological phenotypes. All 120 or so repertoires were used to score co-occurrence in the validation cohort in a later analysis, because that analysis had no HLA typing for the cohort. In the study, approximately 160 TCR beta chains were listed as associated with cytomegalovirus.

V lost 6 bases and J lost 1 base; the stretch between them is 15 bases long. The CDR3 numbers 15 residues from cysteine through phenylalanine. Only the CDR3 region is kept as DNA, spanning 45 bases read in frame from base 1. From the germline V gene, CDR1 is MNHNS and CDR2 is SASEGT. Separate from the approximately 670-subject first cohort, the validation cohort of more than 90 subjects was the group to which the donors belonged. This TCR was recovered from a woman under 30 in good health and CMV-seronegative. The sequence is built from TRBV6-1 and TRBJ1-1; TRBD1 is perhaps the D gene, given 5 matching bases. The sample was PBMCs. The CDR3 protein sequence reads: CASRQSDRGNTEAFF. In nucleotide form, the sequence is TGTGCCAGCAGACAAAGCGATAGGGGGAACACTGAAGCTTTCTTT.